A single sample is the source of the 17 T cell receptor beta chains below, sequenced in a study of T cell responses to AZD1222 COVID-19 vaccine (dated by TCRdb to about 2021). Read against the paper, the sample's time point label means: about 28 days (+/-7) after the second vaccine dose. The meaning of the sample's treatment or condition label: meningococcal conjugate vaccine given as trial control. Library prep was done by the immunoSEQ multiplex PCR assay. TCRdb mirrors the immuneACCESS table, restricted to in-frame sequences. Some clones are absent from its copies; in checked studies, under half trace to an unresolved V gene, and the reason for the others is unknown. The sample table lists roughly 70,000 clones, about 89% of them with a count of one. Together, the top ten hold roughly 6% of the sample. The material sequenced was peripheral blood, taken 28 days after the second dose of the MenACWY control vaccine. The receptors originated from an adult who received the MenACWY meningococcal vaccine as a control.

The CDR3 protein is CASSLDRRSGNTIYF. The DNA of the CDR3 is TGTGCCAGCAGCCTGGACAGGCGCTCTGGAAACACCATATATTTT. V gene TRBV7-6 combines with J gene TRBJ1-3; TRBD1 aligns across 7 bases. The CDR3 runs 15 residues. Trimming cost V 5 bases and J 0 bases; bases outside gene matches: 4. The germline CDR1 and CDR2 sequences are SGHVS and FNYEAQ. The whole variable domain, remainder taken from reference TRBV7-6 and TRBJ1-3, is GAGVSQSPRYKVTKRGQDVALRCDPISGHVSLYWYRQALGQGPEFLTYFNYEAQQDKSGLPNDRFSAERPEGSISTLTIQRTEQRDSAMYRCASSLDRRSGNTIYFGEGSWLTVV.

The sample holds one count of this clone. The chain combines TRBV18 with TRBJ2-2, with D possibly being TRBD1 (5 bases). The germline gives CDR1 KGHSH, CDR2 LQKENI. The V gene lost 2 bases and the J gene lost 5 bases, with 9 bases spanning the gap. The CDR3 spans 14 residues. DNA of the CDR3: TGTGCCAGCTCACCAGAGGCAGGGACCGGGGAGCTGTTTTTT. Protein sequence: CASSPEAGTGELFF. The variable domain in full, completed from reference TRBV18 and TRBJ2-2, reads NAGVMQNPRHLVRRRGQEARLRCSPMKGHSHVYWYRQLPEEGLKFMVYLQKENIIDESGMPKERFSAEFPKEGPSILRIQQVVRGDSAAYFCASSPEAGTGELFFGEGSRLTVL.

The chain joins TRBV18 to TRBJ2-5; D gene ambiguous. V lost 2 bases and J lost 7, with 8 bases in between. This CDR3 region has 12 residues. Germline V gene sequence: CDR1 KGHSH, CDR2 LQKENI. The CDR3 loop is CASSPYRGTQYF. In nucleotides, the CDR3 is TGTGCCAGCTCACCATATCGAGGGACCCAGTACTTC.

V is TRBV2 and J is TRBJ2-1; TRBD2 matches 8 bases. The CDR3 length is 16 residues. From germline, CDR1 is SNHLY and CDR2 FYNNEI. Unmatched junction bases numbered 9, after V lost 6 bases and J lost 2 bases. CDR3 loop: CASSEASGSAYNEQFF. The CDR3 DNA is TGTGCCAGCAGCGAGGCTAGCGGGTCGGCCTACAATGAGCAGTTCTTC.

The V gene is TRBV7-2, the J gene TRBJ2-3; D remains unclear. Trimming cost V 5 bases and J 0 bases, with 6 bases left between them. Germline values: CDR1 SGHTA, CDR2 FQGNSA. The CDR3 has 13 amino acids. CDR3 in amino acids: CASSATSTDTQYF. The CDR3 nucleotides are TGTGCCAGCAGCGCGACTAGCACAGATACGCAGTATTTT.

The chain uses TRBV4-1 and TRBJ2-7; D perhaps matches TRBD1 (7 bases). The V end was cut by 10 bases, the J end by 6 bases, with 19 bases between. Germline loops: CDR1 MGHRA, CDR2 YSYEKL. The CDR3 is 13 amino acids. The DNA of the CDR3 is TGCGCCACTTTGACAGGGAGGTTTTTCGAGCAGTACTTC. Translating gives CATLTGRFFEQYF.

Here the CDR3 reads CASKIPGSGNTIYF. In nucleotides, the CDR3 is TGTGCCAGTAAAATTCCCGGATCCGGAAACACCATATATTTT. The chain combines TRBV19 with TRBJ1-3, with D unclear. This CDR3 has 14 amino acids. Trimming pared 7 bases from V and 4 bases from J, leaving 14 bases between. Germline CDR1 reads LNHDA; CDR2 reads SQIVND (reference sequence).

This chain uses TRBV6-6 with TRBJ2-1; TRBD2 might be the D (5 bases). Germline loops: CDR1 MNHNY, CDR2 SVGAGI (reference sequence). This CDR3 region has 14 residues. Trimming removed 9 bases from V and 7 bases from J, with 19 bases in between. The CDR3: CASHPSGPRNEQFF. The DNA for the CDR3 is TGTGCCAGTCACCCCAGCGGCCCTAGAAATGAGCAGTTCTTC.

V and J are TRBV3-1 (or the pseudogene TRBV3-2) and TRBJ1-6; tentative D call: TRBD1 (5 bases). Germline V gene lookup returns CDR1 LGHDT and CDR2 YNNKEL (reference sequence). This CDR3 has 13 residues. V lost 1 base and J 7 bases, leaving 5 bases between the germline ends. The CDR3 here is CASSQGQNSPLHF. As DNA, the CDR3 is TGTGCCAGCAGCCAAGGACAGAATTCACCCCTCCACTTT.

V and J are TRBV5-4 and TRBJ1-5; D possibly corresponds to TRBD1 (6 bases). The CDR3 is made up of 15 amino acids. The germline V gene encodes CDR1 SGHNT and CDR2 YYREEE (reference sequence). Trimming cost V 5 bases and J 11 bases, with 23 bases left between them. The CDR3 nucleotides read TGTGCCAGCAGTCAGGACGGGGGGGCGCAGTCGGCCCAGCATTTT. As protein: CASSQDGGAQSAQHF.

In this sample, this clone turned up a few times. V usage is TRBV9 and J usage is TRBJ1-4; possibly TRBD1 for D (5 bases). The CDR3 is 14 amino acids. Germline V gene lookup returns CDR1 SGDLS and CDR2 YYNGEE. The V gene lost 3 bases and the J gene lost 8 bases, with 14 bases spanning the gap. The chain's CDR3 is CASSEGSMGEKLFF. The CDR3 nucleotides are TGTGCCAGCAGCGAGGGGAGCATGGGCGAAAAACTGTTTTTT.

The chain joins TRBV19 to TRBJ2-1; 10 bases line up with TRBD2. Trimming cost V 6 bases and J 8 bases; bases outside gene matches: 4. Germline assignment: CDR1 LNHDA and CDR2 SQIVND (reference sequence). This CDR3 spans 13 amino acids. The DNA of the CDR3 is TGTGCCAGTAGGTCGCTAGCGGGAGATGAGCAGTTCTTC. It translates to CASRSLAGDEQFF.

This chain connects TRBV19 to TRBJ1-5; TRBD1 aligns across 7 bases. V lost 2 bases to trimming and J lost 4 bases; unmatched junction nucleotides: 14. Germline V gene lookup returns CDR1 LNHDA and CDR2 SQIVND (reference sequence). This CDR3 is built from 18 residues. The CDR3 DNA sequence: TGTGCCAGTAGTATACTGGGACAGAGAGTCCTGAATAATCAGCCCCAGCATTTT. This encodes CASSILGQRVLNNQPQHF.

The chain combines TRBV5-1 with TRBJ2-1, with D possibly matching TRBD2 (5 bases). The CDR3 length is 17 residues. The germline V gene has CDR1 SGHRS and CDR2 YFSETQ. Trimming removed 0 bases from V and 1 base from J, with 14 bases in between. The DNA of the CDR3 is TGCGCCAGCAGCTTGGTAGGTGCGGGCAGTTCCTACAATGAGCAGTTCTTC. It translates to CASSLVGAGSSYNEQFF.

This clone is judged large. This rearrangement joins TRBV7-9 to TRBJ1-1; D unclear. Trimming took off 3 bases at V and 2 bases at J, with 4 bases between the two ends. This CDR3 has 12 residues. Per the germline V gene, CDR1 is SEHNR and CDR2 is FQNEAQ (reference sequence). Here the CDR3 reads CASSFGNTEAFF. As DNA, the CDR3 is TGTGCCAGCAGCTTTGGAAACACTGAAGCTTTCTTT.

This chain links TRBV5-4 with TRBJ2-5; D not certain. The CDR3 loop spans 13 amino acids. Germline V gives CDR1 SGHNT, CDR2 YYREEE (reference sequence). Trimming removed 4 bases from V and 3 bases from J, with 10 bases in between. CDR3 bases: TGTGCCAGCAGCCTATTCACAGAAGAGACCCAGTACTTC. It is translated as CASSLFTEETQYF.

This clone appeared a single time. The V and J genes are TRBV5-1 and TRBJ2-2, with 7 positions matching TRBD1. The V gene end was trimmed by 1 base and the J gene end by 6 bases; junction bases not matched to a gene: 9. This CDR3 has 16 residues. In germline, CDR1 is SGHRS, CDR2 YFSETQ. The CDR3 spells CASSLLGQSGAGELFF. In nucleotides, the CDR3 is TGCGCCAGCAGCTTGTTGGGACAGAGTGGGGCCGGGGAGCTGTTTTTT.